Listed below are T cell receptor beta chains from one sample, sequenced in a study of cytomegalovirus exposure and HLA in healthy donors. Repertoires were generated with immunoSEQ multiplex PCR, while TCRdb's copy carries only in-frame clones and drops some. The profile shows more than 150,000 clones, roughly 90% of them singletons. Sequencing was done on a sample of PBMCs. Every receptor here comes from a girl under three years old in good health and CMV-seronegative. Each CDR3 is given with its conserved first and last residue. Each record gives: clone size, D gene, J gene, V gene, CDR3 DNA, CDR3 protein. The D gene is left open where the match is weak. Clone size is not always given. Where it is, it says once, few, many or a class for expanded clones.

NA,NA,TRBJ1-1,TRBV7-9,TGTTCCAGCAGAAAGGGAGGGGCAAAAGCTTTCTTT,CSSRKGGAKAFF
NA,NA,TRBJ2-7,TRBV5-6,TGTGCCAGCAGCGACCGGGACTTTGGCTACGAGCAGTACTTC,CASSDRDFGYEQYF
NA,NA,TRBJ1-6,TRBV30,TGTGCCTGGAGTGTGAATCTCCGGACAGCCGCTTTCTATAATTCACCCCTCCACTTT,CAWSVNLRTAAFYNSPLHF
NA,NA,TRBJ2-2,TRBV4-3,TGCGCCAGCAGCCAGGTAAACGGACTATCGAACACCGGGGAGCTGTTTTTT,CASSQVNGLSNTGELFF
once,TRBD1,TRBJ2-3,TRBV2,TGTGCCAGCAGTGCCGGGACAGTCGGCCCCACAGATACGCAGTATTTT,CASSAGTVGPTDTQYF
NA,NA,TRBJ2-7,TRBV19,TGTGCCAGTAGCCTGATCGGGGGCGAGCAGTACTTC,CASSLIGGEQYF
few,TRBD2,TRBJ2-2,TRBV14,TGTGCCAGCAGCCTCCCACTAGCGACCGGGGAGCTGTTTTTT,CASSLPLATGELFF
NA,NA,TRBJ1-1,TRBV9,TGTGCCAGCAGCGTAGGTGGCAAGATGAACACTGAAGCTTTCTTT,CASSVGGKMNTEAFF
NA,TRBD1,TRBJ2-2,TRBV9,TGTGCCAGCAGCGTAGACAGGGGTAGGGAGCTGTTTTTT,CASSVDRGRELFF
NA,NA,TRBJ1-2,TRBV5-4,TGTGCCAGCAGTTATGACAGTATCTATGGCTACACCTTC,CASSYDSIYGYTF
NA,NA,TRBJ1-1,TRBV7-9,TGTGCCAGCAGCCCGCCCACGGGGAAGAACACTGAAGCTTTCTTT,CASSPPTGKNTEAFF
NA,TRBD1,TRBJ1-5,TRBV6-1,TGTGCCAGCAGTGAAGTCGACAGGGGTCAGCCCCAGCATTTT,CASSEVDRGQPQHF
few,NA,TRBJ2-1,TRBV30,TGTGCCTGGAAGCTTAACTTAAACAATGAGCAGTTCTTC,CAWKLNLNNEQFF
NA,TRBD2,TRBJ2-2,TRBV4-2,TGTGCCAGCAGCCAAGGTGGGGGACTAGCGGACACCGGGGAGCTGTTTTTT,CASSQGGGLADTGELFF
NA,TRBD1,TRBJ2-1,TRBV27,TGTGCCAGCAGTTATGGGCCCGACAGGGCCAAGTTCTTC,CASSYGPDRAKFF
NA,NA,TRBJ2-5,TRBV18,TGTGCCAGCTCACCACCGTCCAGCCAAGAGACCCAGTACTTC,CASSPPSSQETQYF
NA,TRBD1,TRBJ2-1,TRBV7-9,TGTGCCAGCAGCCAGGACAGGGGGTACAATGAGCAGTTCTTC,CASSQDRGYNEQFF
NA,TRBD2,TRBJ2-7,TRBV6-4,TGTGCCAGCAGTCTCCTAGCGGGGGGGCAAGGCGAGCAGTACTTC,CASSLLAGGQGEQYF
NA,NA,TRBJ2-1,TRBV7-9,TGTGCCAGCTCTGCTAGGGGGTCAAGCTCCTACAATGAGCAGTTCTTC,CASSARGSSSYNEQFF
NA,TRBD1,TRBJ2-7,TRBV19,TGTGCCAGTGGGGACAGTAGCGAGCAGTACTTC,CASGDSSEQYF
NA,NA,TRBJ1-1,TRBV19,TGTGCCAGTAGTATAGACAGGGAGGGACCCATGAACACTGAAGCTTTCTTT,CASSIDREGPMNTEAFF
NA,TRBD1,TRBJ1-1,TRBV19,TGTGCCAGTAGTATGGGACAGGGGGCTTTGAACACTGAAGCTTTCTTT,CASSMGQGALNTEAFF
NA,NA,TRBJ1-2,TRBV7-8,TGTGCCAGCAGCTTGGGAGACACATATGGCTACACCTTC,CASSLGDTYGYTF
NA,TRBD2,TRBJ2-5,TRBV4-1,TGCGCCAGCAGCCAGTATTTGACTAGCGGGAGGGAGACCCAGTACTTC,CASSQYLTSGRETQYF
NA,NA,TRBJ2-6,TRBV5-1,TGCGCCAGCAGCTTGTTTTACAGATTAAAGGAAACTGGGGCCAACGTCCTGACTTTC,CASSLFYRLKETGANVLTF
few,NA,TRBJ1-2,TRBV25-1,TGTGCCAGCAGTGAAACTGGTGGAACAGGGTCCGTGCATGGCTACACCTTC,CASSETGGTGSVHGYTF
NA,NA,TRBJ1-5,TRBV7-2,TGTGCCAGCAGCCCCGGAGGCGGGTGGGGCAATCAGCCCCAGCATTTT,CASSPGGGWGNQPQHF
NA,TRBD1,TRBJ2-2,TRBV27,TGTGCCAGCAGTTTTGTCGCAGGGGGCGCGCACGGGGAGCTGTTTTTT,CASSFVAGGAHGELFF